This entry features one T cell receptor beta chain sequence. The antigen remains undetermined. This sample was taken from a study of T cells in localized non-small cell lung cancer. This table comes from immunoSEQ multiplex PCR, and its TCRdb copy is limited to in-frame clones, with some not included. The sample carries roughly 16,000 clones, about 85% recorded once. Germline CDR1 is MDHEN and CDR2 is SYDVKM. J was trimmed by 6 bases and V by 9 bases; bases with no gene match: 11. This CDR3 is 14 amino acids long. Study-wide points: Longer overall survival was seen with higher T cell density measured in blood. There were a median around 60 of the top 100 tumor clones appearing in adjacent lung. Uninvolved adjacent lung had higher T cell clonality than tumor and all other tissues.

This receptor was taken from a woman aged 40-69 years with stage I lung adenocarcinoma. Material: peripheral blood, obtained before any cancer treatment. The V and J genes are TRBV28 and TRBJ1-5; 7 bases fit TRBD1. The CDR3 here is CASRSGGDGQPQHF. The DNA of the CDR3 is TGTGCCAGTCGATCAGGGGGTGATGGTCAGCCCCAGCATTTT.